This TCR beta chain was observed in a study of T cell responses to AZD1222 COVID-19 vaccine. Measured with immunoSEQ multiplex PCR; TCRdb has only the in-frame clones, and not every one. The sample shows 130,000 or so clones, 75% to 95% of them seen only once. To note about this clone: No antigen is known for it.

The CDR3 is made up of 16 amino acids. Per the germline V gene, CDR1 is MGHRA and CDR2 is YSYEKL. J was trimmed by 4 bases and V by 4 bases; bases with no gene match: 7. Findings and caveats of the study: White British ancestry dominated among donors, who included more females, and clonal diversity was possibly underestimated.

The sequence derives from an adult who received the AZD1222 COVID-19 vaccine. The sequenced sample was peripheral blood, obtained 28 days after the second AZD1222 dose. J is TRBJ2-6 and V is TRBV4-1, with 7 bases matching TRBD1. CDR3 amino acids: CASSLRQGAGANVLTF. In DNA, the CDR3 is TGCGCCAGCAGCCTGAGACAGGGCGCCGGGGCCAACGTCCTGACTTTC.